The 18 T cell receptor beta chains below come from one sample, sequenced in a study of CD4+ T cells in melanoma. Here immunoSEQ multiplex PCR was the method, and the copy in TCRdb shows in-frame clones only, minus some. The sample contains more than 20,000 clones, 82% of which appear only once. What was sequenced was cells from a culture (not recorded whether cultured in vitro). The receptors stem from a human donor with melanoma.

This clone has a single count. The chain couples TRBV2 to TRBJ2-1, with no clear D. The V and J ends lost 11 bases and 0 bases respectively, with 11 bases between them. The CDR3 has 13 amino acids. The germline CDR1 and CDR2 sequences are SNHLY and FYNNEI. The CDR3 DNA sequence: TGTGCCGGCCGACTGAGCTCCTACAATGAGCAGTTCTTC. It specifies CAGRLSSYNEQFF.

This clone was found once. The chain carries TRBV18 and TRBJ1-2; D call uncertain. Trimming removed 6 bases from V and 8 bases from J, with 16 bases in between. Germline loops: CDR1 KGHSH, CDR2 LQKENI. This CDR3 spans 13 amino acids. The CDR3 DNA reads TGTGCCAGCTCGCAAAATAATGATGGGGGCTACACCTTC. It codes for CASSQNNDGGYTF.

The CDR3 DNA sequence: TGCGCCAGCAGCTTGGCCCGACTACGTACCCATTACGAGCAGTACTTC. Its protein product is CASSLARLRTHYEQYF. This chain joins TRBV5-1 and TRBJ2-7, with a tentative D call TRBD2 (5 bases). CDR3 length equals 16 residues. Germline loops: CDR1 SGHRS, CDR2 YFSETQ. V lost 0 bases and J lost 4, with 17 bases in between.

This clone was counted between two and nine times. As DNA, the CDR3 is TGTGCCACCAGCCCAGAAGCTGGAAACACCATATATTTT. This sequence encodes CATSPEAGNTIYF. This chain uses TRBV15 with TRBJ1-3; no definite D call. Looked up from germline, CDR1 is LNHNV and CDR2 is YYDKDF (reference sequence). The CDR3 runs 13 residues. Trimming pared 5 bases from V and 2 bases from J, leaving 7 bases between. The full variable domain, in which reference TRBV15 and TRBJ1-3 provide the parts outside the CDR3, is DAMVIQNPRYQVTQFGKPVTLSCSQTLNHNVMYWYQQKSSQAPKLLFHYYDKDFNNEADTPDNFQSRRPNTSFCFLDIRSPGLGDTAMYLCATSPEAGNTIYFGEGSWLTVV.

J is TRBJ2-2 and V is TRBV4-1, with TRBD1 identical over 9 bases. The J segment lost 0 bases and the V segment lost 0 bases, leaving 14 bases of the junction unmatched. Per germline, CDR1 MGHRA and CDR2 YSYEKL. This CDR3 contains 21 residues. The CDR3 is CASSQDRAFTGGHANTGELFF. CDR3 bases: TGCGCCAGCAGCCAAGATCGGGCCTTCACAGGGGGCCATGCGAACACCGGGGAGCTGTTTTTT.

CDR3 sequence (DNA): TGCGCCAGCAGCTTGGGAGGCGGCAATGTCCGGGAGACCCAGTACTTC. Protein product: CASSLGGGNVRETQYF. The rearrangement links TRBV5-1 to TRBJ2-5; D uncertain. The CDR3 loop spans 16 amino acids. Germline V gene sequence: CDR1 SGHRS, CDR2 YFSETQ. Between the trimmed V and J ends, which lost 0 bases and 5 bases, there was a span of 17 bases.

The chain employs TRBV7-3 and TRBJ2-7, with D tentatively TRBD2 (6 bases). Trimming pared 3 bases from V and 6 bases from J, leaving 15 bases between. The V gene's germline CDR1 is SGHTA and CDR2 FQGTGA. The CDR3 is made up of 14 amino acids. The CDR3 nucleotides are TGTGCCAGCAGCTTCTCGGACCAGGGAGGCGAGCAGTACTTC. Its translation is CASSFSDQGGEQYF.

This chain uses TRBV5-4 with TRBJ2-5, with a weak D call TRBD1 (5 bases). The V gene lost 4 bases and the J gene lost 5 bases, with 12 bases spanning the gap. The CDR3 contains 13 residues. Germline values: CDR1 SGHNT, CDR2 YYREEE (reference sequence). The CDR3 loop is CASSLGPGETQYF. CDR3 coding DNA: TGTGCCAGCAGCCTGGGGCCTGGGGAGACCCAGTACTTC.

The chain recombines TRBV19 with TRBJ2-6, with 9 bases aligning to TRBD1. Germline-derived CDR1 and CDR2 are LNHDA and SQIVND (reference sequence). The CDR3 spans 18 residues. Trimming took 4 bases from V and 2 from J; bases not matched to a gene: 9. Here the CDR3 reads CASSRTGTGKAGANVLTF. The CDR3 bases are TGTGCCAGTAGTAGGACCGGGACAGGGAAAGCTGGGGCCAACGTCCTGACTTTC.

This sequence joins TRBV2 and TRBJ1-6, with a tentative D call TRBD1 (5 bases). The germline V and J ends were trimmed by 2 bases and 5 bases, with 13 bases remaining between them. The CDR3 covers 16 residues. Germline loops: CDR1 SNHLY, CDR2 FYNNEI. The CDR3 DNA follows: TGTGCCAGCAGTGAATCCACAGGAAAAAATAATTCACCCCTCCACTTT. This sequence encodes CASSESTGKNNSPLHF.

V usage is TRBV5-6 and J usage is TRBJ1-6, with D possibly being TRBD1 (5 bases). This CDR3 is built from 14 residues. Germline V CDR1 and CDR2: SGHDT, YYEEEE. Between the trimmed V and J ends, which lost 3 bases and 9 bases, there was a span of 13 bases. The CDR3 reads CASSYKTAFSPLHF. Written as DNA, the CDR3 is TGTGCCAGCAGCTACAAGACAGCGTTTTCACCCCTCCACTTT.

In DNA form, the CDR3 reads TGTGCCAGTAGTACCCAGGGGGCGGCTTCACCCCTCCACTTT. Protein sequence: CASSTQGAASPLHF. The J gene is TRBJ1-6, the V gene TRBV19; TRBD1 aligns across 8 bases. Trimming cost V 4 bases and J 9 bases; bases outside gene matches: 5. Per the germline V gene, CDR1 is LNHDA and CDR2 is SQIVND (reference sequence). This CDR3 region has 14 residues.

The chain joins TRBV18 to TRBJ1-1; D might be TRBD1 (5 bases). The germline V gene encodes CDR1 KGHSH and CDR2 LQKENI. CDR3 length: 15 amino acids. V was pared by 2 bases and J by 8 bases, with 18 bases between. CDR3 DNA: TGTGCCAGCTCACCAGAGGGGCGATCCCTCGTGGAAGCTTTCTTT. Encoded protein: CASSPEGRSLVEAFF.

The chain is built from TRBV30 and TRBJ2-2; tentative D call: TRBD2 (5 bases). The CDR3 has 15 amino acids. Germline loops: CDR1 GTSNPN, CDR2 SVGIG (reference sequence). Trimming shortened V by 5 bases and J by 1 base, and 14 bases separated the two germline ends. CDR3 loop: CAWRSFGKNTGELFF. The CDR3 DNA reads TGTGCCTGGCGGTCGTTCGGGAAGAACACCGGGGAGCTGTTTTTT.

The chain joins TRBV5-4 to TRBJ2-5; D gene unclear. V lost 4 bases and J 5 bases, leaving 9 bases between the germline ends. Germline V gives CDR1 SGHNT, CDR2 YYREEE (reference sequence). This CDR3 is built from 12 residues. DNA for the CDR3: TGTGCCAGCAGCGGGATAGGGGAGACCCAGTACTTC. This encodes CASSGIGETQYF.

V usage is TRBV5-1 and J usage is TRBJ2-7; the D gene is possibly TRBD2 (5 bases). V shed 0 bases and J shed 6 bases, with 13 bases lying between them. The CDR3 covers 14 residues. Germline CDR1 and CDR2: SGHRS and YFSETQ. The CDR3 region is CASSLEGFRGEQYF. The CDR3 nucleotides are TGCGCCAGCAGCTTGGAAGGGTTTCGGGGCGAGCAGTACTTC.

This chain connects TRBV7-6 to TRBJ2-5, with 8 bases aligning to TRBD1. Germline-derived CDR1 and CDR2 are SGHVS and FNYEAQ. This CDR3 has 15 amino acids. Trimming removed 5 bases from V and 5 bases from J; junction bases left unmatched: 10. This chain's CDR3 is CASSRRTGRWETQYF. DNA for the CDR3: TGTGCCAGCAGCCGAAGGACAGGGAGGTGGGAGACCCAGTACTTC.

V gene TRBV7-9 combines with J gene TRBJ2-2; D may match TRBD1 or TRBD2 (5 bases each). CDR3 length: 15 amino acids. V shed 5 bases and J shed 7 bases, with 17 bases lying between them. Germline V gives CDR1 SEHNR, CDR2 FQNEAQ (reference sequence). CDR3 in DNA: TGTGCCAGCAGCGCGTTGAGGGGTCGGGACGGGGAGCTGTTTTTT. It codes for CASSALRGRDGELFF. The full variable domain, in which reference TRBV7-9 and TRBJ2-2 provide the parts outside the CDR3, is DTGVSQNPRHKITKRGQNVTFRCDPISEHNRLYWYRQTLGQGPEFLTYFQNEAQLEKSRLLSDRFSAERPKGSFSTLEIQRTEQGDSAMYLCASSALRGRDGELFFGEGSRLTVL.